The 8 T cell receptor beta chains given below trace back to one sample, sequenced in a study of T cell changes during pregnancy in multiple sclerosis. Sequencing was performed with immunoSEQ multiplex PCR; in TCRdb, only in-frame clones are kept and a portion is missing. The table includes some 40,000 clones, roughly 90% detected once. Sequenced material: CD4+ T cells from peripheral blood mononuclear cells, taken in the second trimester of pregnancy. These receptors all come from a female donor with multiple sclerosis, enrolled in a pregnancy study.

The CDR3 region has the DNA TGTGCCAGCAGCCCTATAGCGGGTAGCTCCTACAATGAGCAGTTCTTC. This translates into CASSPIAGSSYNEQFF. The chain combines TRBV5-5 with TRBJ2-1; 7 bases fit TRBD2. Germline lookup yields CDR1 SGHKS and CDR2 YYEKEE (reference sequence). The CDR3 covers 16 residues. J gave up 0 bases and V 4 bases, and 7 bases lay outside the gene matches.

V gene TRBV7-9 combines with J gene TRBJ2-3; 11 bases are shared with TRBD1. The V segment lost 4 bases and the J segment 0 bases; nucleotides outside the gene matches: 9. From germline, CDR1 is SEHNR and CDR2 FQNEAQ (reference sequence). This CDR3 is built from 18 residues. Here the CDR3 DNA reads TGTGCCAGCAGCTCCGGGACAGGGGGTCTCCCTAGCACAGATACGCAGTATTTT. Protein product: CASSSGTGGLPSTDTQYF.

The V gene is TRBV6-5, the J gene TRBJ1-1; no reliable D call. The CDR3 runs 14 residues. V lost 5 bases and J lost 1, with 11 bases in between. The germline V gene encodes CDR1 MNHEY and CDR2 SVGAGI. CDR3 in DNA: TGTGCCAGCAGTCCGCACGGCGGGAACACTGAAGCTTTCTTT. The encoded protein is CASSPHGGNTEAFF.

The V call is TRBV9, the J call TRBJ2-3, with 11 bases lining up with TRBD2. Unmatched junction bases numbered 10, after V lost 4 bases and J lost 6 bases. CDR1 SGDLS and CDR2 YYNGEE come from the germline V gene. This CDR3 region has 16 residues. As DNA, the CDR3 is TGTGCCAGCAGCTTCCTAGCGGGAGGAACTAGGGATACGCAGTATTTT. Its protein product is CASSFLAGGTRDTQYF. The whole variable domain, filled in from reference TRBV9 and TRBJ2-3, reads DSGVTQTPKHLITATGQRVTLRCSPRSGDLSVYWYQQSLDQGLQFLIQYYNGEERAKGNILERFSAQQFPDLHSELNLSSLELGDSALYFCASSFLAGGTRDTQYFGPGTRLTVL.

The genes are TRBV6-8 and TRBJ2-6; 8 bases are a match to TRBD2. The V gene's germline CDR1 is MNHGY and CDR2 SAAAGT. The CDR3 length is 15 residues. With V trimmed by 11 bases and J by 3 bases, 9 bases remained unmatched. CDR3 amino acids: CAGIGAGGGANVLTF. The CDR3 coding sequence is TGTGCCGGGATAGGGGCGGGAGGTGGGGCCAACGTCCTGACTTTC.

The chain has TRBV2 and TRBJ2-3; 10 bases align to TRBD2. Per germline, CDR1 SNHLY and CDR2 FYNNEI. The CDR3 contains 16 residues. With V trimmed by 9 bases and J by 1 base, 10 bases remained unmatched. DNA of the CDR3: TGTGCCAGTTACTGGACTAGCGGCTCCCGCACAGATACGCAGTATTTT. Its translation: CASYWTSGSRTDTQYF.

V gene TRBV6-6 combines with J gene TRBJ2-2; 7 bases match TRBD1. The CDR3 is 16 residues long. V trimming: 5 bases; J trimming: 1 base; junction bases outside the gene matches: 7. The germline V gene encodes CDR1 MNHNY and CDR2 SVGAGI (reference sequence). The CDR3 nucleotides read TGTGCCAGCAGTCCATTCGGGACAGAGAACACCGGGGAGCTGTTTTTT. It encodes CASSPFGTENTGELFF.

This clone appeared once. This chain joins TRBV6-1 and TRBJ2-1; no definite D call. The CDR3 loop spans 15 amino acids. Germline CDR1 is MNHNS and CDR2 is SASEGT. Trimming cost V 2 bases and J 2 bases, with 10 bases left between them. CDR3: CASSETGGAYNEQFF. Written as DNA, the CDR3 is TGTGCCAGCAGTGAAACTGGCGGAGCCTACAATGAGCAGTTCTTC.